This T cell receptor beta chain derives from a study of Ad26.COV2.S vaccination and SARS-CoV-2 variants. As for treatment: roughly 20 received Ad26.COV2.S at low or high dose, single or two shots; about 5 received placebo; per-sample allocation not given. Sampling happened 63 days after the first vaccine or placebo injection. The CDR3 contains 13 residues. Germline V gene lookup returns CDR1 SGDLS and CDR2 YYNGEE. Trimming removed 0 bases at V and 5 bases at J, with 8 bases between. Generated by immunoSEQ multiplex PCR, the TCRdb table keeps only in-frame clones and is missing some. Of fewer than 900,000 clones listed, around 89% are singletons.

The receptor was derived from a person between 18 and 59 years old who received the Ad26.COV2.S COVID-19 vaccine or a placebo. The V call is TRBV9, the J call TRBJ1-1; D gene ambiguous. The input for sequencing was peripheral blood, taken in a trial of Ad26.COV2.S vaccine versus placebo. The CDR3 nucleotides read TGTGCCAGCAGCGTAGATGGGCGGACTGAAGCTTTCTTT. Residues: CASSVDGRTEAFF.